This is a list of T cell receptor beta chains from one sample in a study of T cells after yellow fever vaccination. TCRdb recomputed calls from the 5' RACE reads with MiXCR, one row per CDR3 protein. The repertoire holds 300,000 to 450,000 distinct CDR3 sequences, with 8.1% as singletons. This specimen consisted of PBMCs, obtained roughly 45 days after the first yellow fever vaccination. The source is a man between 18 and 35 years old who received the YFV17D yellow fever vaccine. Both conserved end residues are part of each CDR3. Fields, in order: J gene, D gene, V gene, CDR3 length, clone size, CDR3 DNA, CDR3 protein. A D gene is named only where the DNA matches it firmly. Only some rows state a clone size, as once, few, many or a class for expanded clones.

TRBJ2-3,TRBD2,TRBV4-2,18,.,TGTGCCAGCAGCGGGGTCGCGGGACTAGCGCCTAGCACAGATACGCAGTATTTT,CASSGVAGLAPSTDTQYF
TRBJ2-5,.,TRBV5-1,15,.,TGCGCCAGCAGCCGAATATCAGGGGAGCAAGAGACCCAGTACTTC,CASSRISGEQETQYF
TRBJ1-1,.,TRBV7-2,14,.,TGTGCCAGCAGCTTATATAGTAGGGTCACTGAAGCTTTCTTT,CASSLYSRVTEAFF
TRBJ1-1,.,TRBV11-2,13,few,TGTGCCAGCAGCTTGGTTACCCTCACTGAAGCTTTCTTT,CASSLVTLTEAFF
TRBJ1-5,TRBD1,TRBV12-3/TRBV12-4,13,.,TGTGCCAGCAGTCTCCCGGGACAGGGAGTTCAGCATTTT,CASSLPGQGVQHF
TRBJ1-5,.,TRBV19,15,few,TGTGCCAGTACCCCGAGGGGGGCTAGCAATCAGCCCCAGCATTTT,CASTPRGASNQPQHF
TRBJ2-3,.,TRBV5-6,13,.,TGTGCCAGCAGCCCTCCCGAGACAGATACGCAGTATTTT,CASSPPETDTQYF
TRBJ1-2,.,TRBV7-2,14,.,TGTGCCAGCAGCTTAGATGGCAGTTCAGATGGCTACACCTTC,CASSLDGSSDGYTF
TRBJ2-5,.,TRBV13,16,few,TGTGCCAGCAGCTCGTCCTCGTCGGGAGTACAAGAGACCCAGTACTTC,CASSSSSSGVQETQYF
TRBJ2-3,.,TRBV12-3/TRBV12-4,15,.,TGTGCCAGCGGGCAGGGACTTACAAGCACAGATACGCAGTATTTT,CASGQGLTSTDTQYF
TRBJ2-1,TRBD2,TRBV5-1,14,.,TGCGCCAGCAGCTCGGGACTAGCGGACAATGAGCAGTTCTTC,CASSSGLADNEQFF
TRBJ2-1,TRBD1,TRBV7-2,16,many,TGTGCCAGCAGTCTGCTCCGGGACAGGCGTTACAATGAGCAGTTCTTC,CASSLLRDRRYNEQFF
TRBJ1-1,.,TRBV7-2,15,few,TGTGCCAGCAGCCTACGGGACACATCGAACACTGAAGCTTTCTTT,CASSLRDTSNTEAFF
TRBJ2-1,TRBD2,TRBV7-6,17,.,TGTGCCAGCAGCTTGAGATCGGGACTAGCAAGAAACAATGAGCAGTTCTTC,CASSLRSGLARNNEQFF
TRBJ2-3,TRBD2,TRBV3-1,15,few,TGTGCCAGCAGCCACCTAGCGGGGAGCACAGATACGCAGTATTTT,CASSHLAGSTDTQYF
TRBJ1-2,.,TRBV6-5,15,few,TGTGCCAGCAGTTACTCGGACGGAGGTTACTATGGCTACACCTTC,CASSYSDGGYYGYTF
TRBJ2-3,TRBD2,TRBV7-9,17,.,TGTGCCAGCAGCCCCCGGGGGAAGCGGGGCCGCACAGATACGCAGTATTTT,CASSPRGKRGRTDTQYF
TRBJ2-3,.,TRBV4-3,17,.,TGCGCCAGCAGCCAAGATCCGACGGGGAGCTACACAGATACGCAGTATTTT,CASSQDPTGSYTDTQYF
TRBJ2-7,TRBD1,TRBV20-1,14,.,TGCAGTGCTAGCGCGGGACAGGGGGCGGGGGAGCAGTACTTC,CSASAGQGAGEQYF
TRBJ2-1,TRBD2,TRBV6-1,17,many,TGTGCCAGCACCCCGAATAGCGGGGGCCTCTCCTACAATGAGCAGTTCTTC,CASTPNSGGLSYNEQFF
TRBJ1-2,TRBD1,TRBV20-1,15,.,TGCAGTGCGCGTATCCGGGACAGGGGGCTTAGTGGCTACACCTTC,CSARIRDRGLSGYTF
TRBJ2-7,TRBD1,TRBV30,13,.,TGTGCCTCGACAGGGGGCGATGTCTACGAGCAGTACTTC,CASTGGDVYEQYF
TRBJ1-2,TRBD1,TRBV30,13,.,TGTGCCTGGGGGGACAGCAGCACCTATGGCTACACCTTC,CAWGDSSTYGYTF
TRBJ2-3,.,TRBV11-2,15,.,TGTGCCAGCAGCTGGGCCCAGCGGGGCACAGATACGCAGTATTTT,CASSWAQRGTDTQYF
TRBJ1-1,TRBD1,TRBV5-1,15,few,TGCGCCAGCAGCTGGTCAGGACAGGGTAGCACTGAAGCTTTCTTT,CASSWSGQGSTEAFF
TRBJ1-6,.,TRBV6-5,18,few,TGTGCCAGCAGTTACGCGACAGTCTTGAGCTCCTATAATTCACCCCTCCACTTT,CASSYATVLSSYNSPLHF
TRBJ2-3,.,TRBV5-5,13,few,TGTGCCAGCAGCTTGGATTCCTTCATTACGCAGTATTTT,CASSLDSFITQYF
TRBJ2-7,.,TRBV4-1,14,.,TGCGCCAGCAGCCAAGTTGTCAAGACCTACGAGCAGTACTTC,CASSQVVKTYEQYF
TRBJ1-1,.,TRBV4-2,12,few,TGTGCCAGCAGCCAAGAGACATCTGAAGCTTTCTTT,CASSQETSEAFF
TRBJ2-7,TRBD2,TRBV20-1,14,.,TGCAGTGCTTGGAGCGGGGGGGCAGCCTACGAGCAGTACTTC,CSAWSGGAAYEQYF
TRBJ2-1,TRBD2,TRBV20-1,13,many,TGCAGTGCGCGGGAGGCCGGAGCCAATGAGCAGTTCTTC,CSAREAGANEQFF
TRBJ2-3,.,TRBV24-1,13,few,TGTGCTACCCGGGGGACCAGCACAGATACGCAGTATTTT,CATRGTSTDTQYF
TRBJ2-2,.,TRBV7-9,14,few,TGTGCCAGCAGCTTATTATCGGGTAACGGGGAGCTGTTTTTT,CASSLLSGNGELFF
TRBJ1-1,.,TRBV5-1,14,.,TGCGCCAGCAGCTTGGGAACAGGATTCACTGAAGCTTTCTTT,CASSLGTGFTEAFF
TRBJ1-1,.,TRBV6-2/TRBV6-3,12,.,TGTGCCAGCAGTTACACGATCACTGAAGCTTTCTTT,CASSYTITEAFF
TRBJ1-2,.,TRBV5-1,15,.,TGCGCCAGCAGCTTGGACGGACAGAGGCGATGGAGCTACACCTTC,CASSLDGQRRWSYTF
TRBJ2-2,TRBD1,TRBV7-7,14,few,TGTGCCAGCAGCCTTGGGACAGGCCACGGGGAGCTGTTTTTT,CASSLGTGHGELFF
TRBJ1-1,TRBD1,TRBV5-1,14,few,TGCGCCAGCAGTGCCGACAGGGCGAACACTGAAGCTTTCTTT,CASSADRANTEAFF
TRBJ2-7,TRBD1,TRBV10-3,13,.,TGTGCCACCAAGATCGACAGGGGATACGAGCAGTACTTC,CATKIDRGYEQYF
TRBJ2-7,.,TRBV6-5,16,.,TGTGCCAGCAGTTACCCCCAGGGGGGGGTCCGCAACGAGCAGTACTTC,CASSYPQGGVRNEQYF
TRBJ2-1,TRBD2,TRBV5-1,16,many,TGCGCCAGCAGCCCGGGTGGGGGACTAGGGAAATCCGGGCAGTTCTTC,CASSPGGGLGKSGQFF
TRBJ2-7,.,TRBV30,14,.,TGTGCCTGGAGTGTACCGGGACAAACCTACGAGCAGTACTTC,CAWSVPGQTYEQYF
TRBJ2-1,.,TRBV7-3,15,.,TGTGCCAGCAGCTTAACGGCAGGGCAATACAATGAGCAGTTCTTC,CASSLTAGQYNEQFF
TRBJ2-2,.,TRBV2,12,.,TGTGCCAGCATGAGGAACACCGGGGAGCTGTTTTTT,CASMRNTGELFF
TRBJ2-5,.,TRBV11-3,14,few,TGTGCCAGCAGCTCCGCAGGAGTCGAGGAGACCCAGTACTTC,CASSSAGVEETQYF
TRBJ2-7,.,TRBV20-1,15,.,TGCAGTGCCCCTAGACAGGATCGTTTTGCGGTCGAGCAGTACTTC,CSAPRQDRFAVEQYF
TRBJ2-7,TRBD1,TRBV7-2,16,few,TGTGCCAGCAGCTTAGTGCGAGGGGGACAGTTCTACGAGCAGTACTTC,CASSLVRGGQFYEQYF
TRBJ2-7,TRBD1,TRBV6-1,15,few,TGTGCCAGCAGATCTACCGGGACAGGAGCCTACGAGCAGTACTTC,CASRSTGTGAYEQYF
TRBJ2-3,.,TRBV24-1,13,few,TGTGCCACCGCCCCAGGGTCCACAGATACGCAGTATTTT,CATAPGSTDTQYF
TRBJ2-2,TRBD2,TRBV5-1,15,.,TGCGCCAGCAGCTTGAGTAGCGGGGTCACCGGGGAGCTGTTTTTT,CASSLSSGVTGELFF
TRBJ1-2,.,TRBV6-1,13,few,TGTGCCAGCAGTGGGGCAGACGGCTATGGCTACACCTTC,CASSGADGYGYTF
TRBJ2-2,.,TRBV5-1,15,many,TGCGCCAGCAGCTTGGACAGGGTCGACACCGGGGAGCTGTTTTTT,CASSLDRVDTGELFF
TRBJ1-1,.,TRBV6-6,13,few,TGTGCCAGCAGTTACGGGCAGCCCACTGAAGCTTTCTTT,CASSYGQPTEAFF
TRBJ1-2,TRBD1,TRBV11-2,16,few,TGTGCCAGCAGCTTAACGCCGGGACAGGGGCGGTCTGGCTACACCTTC,CASSLTPGQGRSGYTF